This T cell receptor (beta chain) stems from a study of T cell responses to AZD1222 COVID-19 vaccine. Study-level results: Epitopes outside B.1.351 and B.1.1.7 mutated regions reportedly drew nearly half of spike TCRs. Donors were largely white British and mainly female; clonal diversity was possibly underestimated.

Assay used: immunoSEQ multiplex PCR; TCRdb lists only in-frame clones, some missing. Of some 140,000 clones in the sample, approximately 92% were seen once. Remarks on this clone: Antigen specificity is unknown.

With 2 bases removed from V and 4 bases from J, the gap between germline ends came to 12 bases. The length of the CDR3 is 14 residues. Germline V CDR1 and CDR2: MNHEY, SVGAGI. Pooling covered second doses at about 4 or about 12 weeks. The sample here was peripheral blood, taken 28 days after the second AZD1222 dose. The chain employs TRBV6-5 and TRBJ2-7; D is tentatively TRBD1 or TRBD2 (6 bases each). The sequence was collected from an adult who received the AZD1222 COVID-19 vaccine. The CDR3 sequence: CASSYGQGRYEQYF. CDR3 nucleotides: TGTGCCAGCAGTTACGGGCAGGGGAGGTACGAGCAGTACTTC.